Given below is one TCR beta chain in context. Antigen specificity is unknown. Extraction of roughly 1.8 micrograms of genomic DNA from cryopreserved PBMCs supplied material for TCR beta libraries. Generated by immunoSEQ multiplex PCR, the TCRdb table keeps only in-frame clones and is missing some. The sample shows roughly 250,000 clones, less than 75% of them seen only once. This entry belongs to a study of cytotoxic CD8 clonotypes in ibrutinib-treated CLL. Study-wide points: Measured clonality at baseline was greater than in age-matched healthy donors and tracked with circulating CD8+ T-cell counts. Public clonotypes showed up rarely, and on treatment they shrank or held steady. The study found clonality rose at ibrutinib response, then fell toward baseline at progression.

The specimen was PBMCs, collected after 24 months of ibrutinib treatment. The clonotype originates from a human donor with chronic lymphocytic leukemia.

The CDR3 DNA is TGTGCCAGCAACTGGGGGGGGGAGCTGTTTTTT. As protein: CASNWGGELFF. The rearrangement uses TRBV6-5 and TRBJ2-2, with D possibly being TRBD1 or TRBD2 (5 bases each). Trimming stripped 7 bases from V and 8 bases from J, with 8 bases between. There are 11 residues in the CDR3. CDR1 is MNHEY and CDR2 is SVGAGI in the germline V gene.